The 15 T cell receptor beta chains below were found in one sample sequenced in a study of cytomegalovirus exposure and HLA in healthy donors. The primer mix had 60 Vbeta and 13 Jbeta primers. Assay used: immunoSEQ multiplex PCR; TCRdb lists only in-frame clones, some missing. This repertoire shows roughly 38,000 clones, more than 85% found once; its top ten account for roughly 2.7%. Specimen: PBMCs. These receptors were obtained from a woman aged 18-29 years in good health and CMV-seronegative.

This chain uses TRBV19 with TRBJ2-1; 7 nucleotides agree with TRBD2. Germline lookup yields CDR1 LNHDA and CDR2 SQIVND (reference sequence). CDR3 size: 17 residues. The junction had 8 bases not matched to a gene; V was cut back by 3 bases and J by 0 bases. The CDR3 here is CASSMGDYPSSYNEQFF. CDR3 nucleotides: TGTGCCAGTAGTATGGGGGACTATCCGAGCTCCTACAATGAGCAGTTCTTC. The variable domain in full, with the rest retrieved from reference TRBV19 and TRBJ2-1, is DGGITQSPKYLFRKEGQNVTLSCEQNLNHDAMYWYRQDPGQGLRLIYYSQIVNDFQKGDIAEGYSVSREKKESFPLTVTSAQKNPTAFYLCASSMGDYPSSYNEQFFGPGTRLTVL.

This clone was counted a single time. The chain combines TRBV7-3 with TRBJ2-1; D gene uncertain. V shed 9 bases and J shed 8 bases, with 17 bases lying between them. Germline CDR1 reads SGHTA; CDR2 reads FQGTGA. CDR3 length: 13 amino acids. The CDR3 bases are TGTGCCAGTAGCCGCGAGCTTGCGGATGAGCAGTTCTTC. This gives the protein CASSRELADEQFF.

A single count supports this clone. This chain uses TRBV19 with TRBJ1-1; D perhaps matches TRBD1 (6 bases). Trimming removed 5 bases at V and 7 bases at J, with 11 bases between. The length of the CDR3 is 12 residues. The germline gives CDR1 LNHDA, CDR2 SQIVND (reference sequence). For the CDR3, the DNA is TGTGCCAGTAGTTTCGGACAGCTTGAAGCTTTCTTT. Protein: CASSFGQLEAFF.

The rearrangement uses TRBV27 and TRBJ1-1; D perhaps matches TRBD1 (6 bases). Trimming cost V 6 bases and J 3 bases, with 14 bases left between them. In germline, CDR1 is MNHEY, CDR2 SMNVEV (reference sequence). The CDR3 is 14 amino acids. The chain's CDR3 is CASRQGVSYTEAFF. CDR3 DNA sequence: TGTGCCAGCAGACAGGGCGTATCCTACACTGAAGCTTTCTTT.

DNA for the CDR3: TGTGCCAGCAGCTCACAGGGGGCTGAAGCTTTCTTT. It translates to CASSSQGAEAFF. The chain links TRBV9 to TRBJ1-1, with 8 bases fitting TRBD1. The ends lost 4 bases at V and 6 bases at J; junction bases unmatched: 2. Germline CDR1 reads SGDLS; CDR2 reads YYNGEE. The length of the CDR3 is 12 residues.

The chain recombines TRBV19 with TRBJ1-1; perhaps TRBD1 as D (6 bases). Germline-derived CDR1 and CDR2 are LNHDA and SQIVND (reference sequence). The CDR3 is made up of 13 amino acids. The V gene lost 2 bases and the J gene lost 10 bases, with 14 bases spanning the gap. CDR3 nucleotides: TGTGCCAGTAGTATAAGAGGGGGGGTCCGAGCTTTCTTT. This encodes CASSIRGGVRAFF.

This chain joins TRBV9 and TRBJ2-5, with D possibly being TRBD2 (5 bases). Trimming took off 1 base at V and 5 bases at J, with 9 bases between the two ends. Germline-derived CDR1 and CDR2 are SGDLS and YYNGEE. This CDR3 comprises 13 residues. CDR3 bases: TGTGCCAGCAGCGTAAACCCGGGGGAGACCCAGTACTTC. It codes for CASSVNPGETQYF. The whole variable domain, remainder taken from reference TRBV9 and TRBJ2-5, is DSGVTQTPKHLITATGQRVTLRCSPRSGDLSVYWYQQSLDQGLQFLIQYYNGEERAKGNILERFSAQQFPDLHSELNLSSLELGDSALYFCASSVNPGETQYFGPGTRLLVL.

This chain uses TRBV5-6 with TRBJ2-5; D may be TRBD2 (5 bases). Trimming left V 4 bases short and J 5 bases short, with 9 bases between. This CDR3 contains 12 residues. Germline CDR1 SGHDT, CDR2 YYEEEE. The CDR3 here is CASSSGEETQYF. CDR3 sequence (DNA): TGTGCCAGCAGCAGTGGGGAGGAGACCCAGTACTTC.

V gene TRBV28 combines with J gene TRBJ2-7; no definite D call. Between the trimmed V and J ends, which lost 9 bases and 2 bases, there was a span of 11 bases. Germline V gives CDR1 MDHEN, CDR2 SYDVKM. The CDR3 runs 12 residues. CDR3 sequence (DNA): TGTGCCAGTAAGAGGAGTACCTACGAGCAGTACTTC. Protein sequence: CASKRSTYEQYF.

The rearrangement uses TRBV5-4 and TRBJ2-1; 10 bases map to TRBD2. V gave up 0 bases and J gave up 7 bases; unmatched junction bases: 7. CDR3 length equals 16 residues. CDR1 and CDR2 from the germline V gene are SGHNT and YYREEE (reference sequence). The CDR3 bases are TGTGCCAGCAGCTTGGGGCTAGCGGGAGAGGGTAATGAGCAGTTCTTC. Amino acid sequence: CASSLGLAGEGNEQFF.

This rearrangement joins TRBV19 to TRBJ2-7; possible D gene TRBD1, 5 bases. The CDR3 extends over 16 amino acids. Germline V gene sequence: CDR1 LNHDA, CDR2 SQIVND (reference sequence). Trimming removed 6 bases at V and 2 bases at J, with 20 bases between. For the CDR3, the DNA is TGTGCCAGTAGCCCCTGGGCCCAGGGCGATGCCTACGAGCAGTACTTC. Translated, it gives CASSPWAQGDAYEQYF.

This chain links TRBV5-1 with TRBJ1-2; D uncertain. The length of the CDR3 is 14 residues. Germline V CDR1 and CDR2: SGHRS, YFSETQ. V lost 7 bases, J lost 0 bases, and 13 bases lay in between. CDR3 sequence reads: CASSGEPPNYGYTF. The CDR3 DNA is TGCGCCAGCTCCGGGGAGCCACCTAACTATGGCTACACCTTC. The entire variable domain, with the rest obtained from reference TRBV5-1 and TRBJ1-2, is as follows: KAGVTQTPRYLIKTRGQQVTLSCSPISGHRSVSWYQQTPGQGLQFLFEYFSETQRNKGNFPGRFSGRQFSNSRSEMNVSTLELGDSALYLCASSGEPPNYGYTFGSGTRLTVV.

J is TRBJ1-1 and V is TRBV18; 7 nucleotides agree with TRBD1. The J segment lost 7 bases and the V segment lost 3 bases, leaving 8 bases of the junction unmatched. CDR3 length: 14 residues. The germline CDR1 and CDR2 sequences are KGHSH and LQKENI. The CDR3 spells CASSPGVQGVEAFF. Here the CDR3 DNA reads TGTGCCAGCTCACCGGGCGTTCAGGGGGTTGAAGCTTTCTTT. The full variable domain, in which reference TRBV18 and TRBJ1-1 provide the parts outside the CDR3, is NAGVMQNPRHLVRRRGQEARLRCSPMKGHSHVYWYRQLPEEGLKFMVYLQKENIIDESGMPKERFSAEFPKEGPSILRIQQVVRGDSAAYFCASSPGVQGVEAFFGQGTRLTVV.

The chain couples TRBV5-5 to TRBJ2-4; weak D call: TRBD1 (6 bases). The V gene lost 4 bases and the J gene lost 6 bases, with 17 bases spanning the gap. In germline, CDR1 is SGHKS, CDR2 YYEKEE (reference sequence). The CDR3 is made up of 15 amino acids. Here the CDR3 reads CASSDKTGIRNIQYF. CDR3 coding DNA: TGTGCCAGCAGCGATAAAACAGGGATTCGAAACATTCAGTACTTC. Combining the CDR3 with reference TRBV5-5 and TRBJ2-4 gives the whole variable domain DAGVTQSPTHLIKTRGQQVTLRCSPISGHKSVSWYQQVLGQGPQFIFQYYEKEERGRGNFPDRFSARQFPNYSSELNVNALLLGDSALYLCASSDKTGIRNIQYFGAGTRLSVL.

The CDR3 here is CAISSSGRVYEQYF. DNA for the CDR3: TGTGCCATCTCCTCCAGCGGGAGAGTCTACGAGCAGTACTTC. The chain uses TRBV10-3 and TRBJ2-7, with 8 nucleotides matching TRBD2. V lost 8 bases to trimming and J lost 3 bases; unmatched junction nucleotides: 9. This CDR3 has 14 residues. Germline V gene lookup returns CDR1 ENHRY and CDR2 SYGVKD.